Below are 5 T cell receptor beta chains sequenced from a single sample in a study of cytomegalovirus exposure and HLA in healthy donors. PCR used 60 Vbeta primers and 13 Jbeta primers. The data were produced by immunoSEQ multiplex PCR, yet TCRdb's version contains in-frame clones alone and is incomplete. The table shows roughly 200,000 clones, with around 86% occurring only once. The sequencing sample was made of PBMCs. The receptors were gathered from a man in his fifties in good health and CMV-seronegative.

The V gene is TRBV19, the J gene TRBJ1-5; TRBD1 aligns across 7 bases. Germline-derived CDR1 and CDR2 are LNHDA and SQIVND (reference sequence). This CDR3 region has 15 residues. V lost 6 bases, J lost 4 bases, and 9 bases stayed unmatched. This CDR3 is CASSIKDRENQPQHF. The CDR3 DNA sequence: TGTGCCAGTAGCATTAAAGACAGGGAAAATCAGCCCCAGCATTTT. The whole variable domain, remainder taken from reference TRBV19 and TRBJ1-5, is DGGITQSPKYLFRKEGQNVTLSCEQNLNHDAMYWYRQDPGQGLRLIYYSQIVNDFQKGDIAEGYSVSREKKESFPLTVTSAQKNPTAFYLCASSIKDRENQPQHFGDGTRLSIL.

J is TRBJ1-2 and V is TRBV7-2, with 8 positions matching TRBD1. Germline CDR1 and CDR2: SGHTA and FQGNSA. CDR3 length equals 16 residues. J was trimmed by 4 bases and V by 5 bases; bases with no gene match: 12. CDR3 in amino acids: CASSVTSGTGSYGYTF. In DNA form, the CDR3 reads TGTGCCAGCAGCGTGACATCCGGGACAGGTTCCTATGGCTACACCTTC.

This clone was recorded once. The CDR3 coding sequence is TGTGCCAGCAGCCGACCCCGACAGTCTTGGGGCACAGATACGCAGTATTTT. The encoded protein is CASSRPRQSWGTDTQYF. This chain links TRBV11-2 with TRBJ2-3, with D possibly TRBD1 on 5 matching bases. Germline loops: CDR1 SGHAT, CDR2 FQNNGV. The length of the CDR3 is 17 residues. The V and J ends lost 5 bases and 1 base respectively, with 19 bases between them.

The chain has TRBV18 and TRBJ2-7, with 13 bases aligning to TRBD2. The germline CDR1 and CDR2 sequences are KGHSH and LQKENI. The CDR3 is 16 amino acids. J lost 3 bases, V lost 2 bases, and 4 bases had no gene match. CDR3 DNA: TGTGCCAGCTCACCAAAACTAGCGGGGGGGCTCTACGAGCAGTACTTC. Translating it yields CASSPKLAGGLYEQYF. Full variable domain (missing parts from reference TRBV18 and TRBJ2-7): NAGVMQNPRHLVRRRGQEARLRCSPMKGHSHVYWYRQLPEEGLKFMVYLQKENIIDESGMPKERFSAEFPKEGPSILRIQQVVRGDSAAYFCASSPKLAGGLYEQYFGPGTRLTVT.

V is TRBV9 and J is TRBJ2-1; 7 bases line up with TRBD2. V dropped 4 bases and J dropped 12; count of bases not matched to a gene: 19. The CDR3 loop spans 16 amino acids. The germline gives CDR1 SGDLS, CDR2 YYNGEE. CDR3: CASSPVGPGGLQGQFF. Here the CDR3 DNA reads TGTGCCAGCAGCCCCGTGGGGCCGGGGGGACTTCAGGGGCAGTTCTTC.